This T cell receptor beta chain was sequenced for a study of T cells in Graves' hyperthyroidism and ophthalmopathy. This clonotype was recorded at least ten times. Amplification of TCR beta CDR3 regions used RNA as the template. TCR CDR3 underwent first-round RT-PCR with the HTBI primer set. TCRdb reprocessed the multiplex PCR reads with MiXCR, giving one entry per CDR3 protein. Counted here are 350,000 or so distinct CDR3 sequences, 15% to 20% occurring once; the ten biggest clones make up around 15%. The clonotype comes from a woman aged 40 to 49 with Graves' ophthalmopathy. Sequences were obtained from blood.

As DNA, the CDR3 is TGTGCCAGCAGTTTATATGTCAATTCACCCCTCCACTTT. Amino acid sequence: CASSLYVNSPLHF. The J gene is TRBJ1-6, the V gene TRBV28; D is unclear. CDR1 and CDR2 from the germline V gene are MDHEN and SYDVKM. CDR3 length: 13 residues. Trimming stripped 1 base from V and 7 bases from J, with 5 bases between.